The 8 T cell receptor beta chains listed next were all sequenced from one sample in a study of T cell responses to AZD1222 COVID-19 vaccine. The protocol was immunoSEQ multiplex PCR, while the TCRdb copy is restricted to in-frame clones and leaves out a portion. The sample lists 100,000 to 150,000 clones; about 89% were seen once. The sample was peripheral blood, taken on day 0 of AZD1222 vaccination. The source is an adult in good health.

This clone is a singleton in its sample. This rearrangement joins TRBV7-9 to TRBJ2-1; D is perhaps TRBD2 (7 bases). V was pared by 10 bases and J by 5 bases, with 21 bases between. CDR3 size: 15 residues. Germline CDR1 SEHNR, CDR2 FQNEAQ (reference sequence). The chain's CDR3 is CATSLGGGQNNEQFF. CDR3 DNA sequence: TGTGCCACCTCTCTTGGGGGGGGGCAGAACAATGAGCAGTTCTTC.

The V and J genes are TRBV21-1 and TRBJ1-1. TRBV21-1 is a pseudogene locus. The CDR3 is 15 residues long. The CDR3 DNA reads TGTGCCACCCCCCCGGGTCAAAGGGCGAACACTGAAGCTTTCTTT. Translating gives CATPPGQRANTEAFF.

This clone came up a few times. This rearrangement joins TRBV5-6 to TRBJ2-7, with 7 bases lining up with TRBD1. The CDR3 has 14 amino acids. Germline CDR1 SGHDT, CDR2 YYEEEE. V shed 1 base and J 5 bases; nucleotides not matched to a gene: 6. This CDR3 reads CASSLRQGNHEQYF. The CDR3, as DNA: TGTGCCAGCAGCTTGCGACAGGGAAACCACGAGCAGTACTTC.

The CDR3: CASRGRGNEKLFF. The CDR3 bases are TGTGCCAGCAGGGGCAGGGGTAATGAAAAACTGTTTTTT. V usage is TRBV12-3 or TRBV12-4 and J usage is TRBJ1-4, with D possibly TRBD1 on 6 matching bases. CDR3 length: 13 amino acids. V lost 6 bases and J lost 4, with 9 bases in between.

The chain is built from TRBV5-1 and TRBJ1-1, with D perhaps TRBD1 (6 bases). The length of the CDR3 is 14 residues. Trimming removed 2 bases from V and 4 bases from J, with 12 bases in between. Germline V gene sequence: CDR1 SGHRS, CDR2 YFSETQ. CDR3 nucleotide sequence: TGCGCCAGCAGCTTAGACAGGTTGGTCACTGAAGCTTTCTTT. Translating gives CASSLDRLVTEAFF.

The rearrangement uses TRBV7-8 and TRBJ1-2; 8 positions match TRBD1. CDR3 size: 18 residues. CDR1 and CDR2 from the germline V gene are SGHVS and FQNEAQ. V was clipped by 3 bases and J by 6 bases; unmatched bases: 18. CDR3 protein: CASSFGTSGQGRRDGYTF. In DNA form, the CDR3 reads TGTGCCAGCAGCTTTGGGACTTCAGGACAGGGCCGGAGGGATGGCTACACCTTC.

The chain combines TRBV11-2 with TRBJ1-1; 10 bases are shared with TRBD1. CDR1 and CDR2 (germline): SGHAT, FQNNGV. The trim removed 1 base at V and 4 bases at J, leaving 3 bases unmatched. This CDR3 region has 15 residues. The CDR3 sequence: CASSLGGQGTTEAFF. DNA for the CDR3: TGTGCCAGCAGCTTAGGGGGACAGGGGACCACTGAAGCTTTCTTT.

The chain recombines TRBV11-2 with TRBJ2-3; 10 nucleotides agree with TRBD2. The junction had 7 bases not matched to a gene; V was cut back by 5 bases and J by 2 bases. CDR1 SGHAT and CDR2 FQNNGV come from the germline V gene. This CDR3 spans 16 amino acids. The CDR3 here is CASSATSGENTDTQYF. The CDR3 DNA sequence: TGTGCCAGCAGCGCCACTAGCGGGGAAAACACAGATACGCAGTATTTT.